One sample yielded the 8 T cell receptor beta chains listed below, sequenced in a study of OX40 agonist ivuxolimab in advanced cancers. TCRdb's table, derived via immunoSEQ multiplex PCR, lists solely in-frame clones and lacks some. This sample has 65,000 to 90,000 clones, with more than 75% found just once. This specimen consisted of CD4+ or CD8+ T cells sorted from blood, obtained in a trial of the OX40 agonist ivuxolimab. The origin of the receptors is an adult with an advanced solid tumor such as melanoma, head and neck, liver or kidney cancer.

This clone ranks as medium-sized. This chain uses TRBV9 with TRBJ1-6; TRBD1 might be the D (5 bases). This CDR3 is 14 amino acids long. Deletions cut 1 base from V and 8 bases from J, with 10 bases between. CDR1 is SGDLS, CDR2 YYNGEE, per germline. CDR3 bases: TGTGCCAGCAGCGTAAGGGTGGGGGATTCACCCCTCCACTTT. Its protein product is CASSVRVGDSPLHF. The whole variable domain, remainder taken from reference TRBV9 and TRBJ1-6, is DSGVTQTPKHLITATGQRVTLRCSPRSGDLSVYWYQQSLDQGLQFLIQYYNGEERAKGNILERFSAQQFPDLHSELNLSSLELGDSALYFCASSVRVGDSPLHFGNGTRLTVT.

The genes are TRBV18 and TRBJ2-2; the D is unclear. This CDR3 comprises 16 residues. The V gene lost 1 base and the J gene lost 1 base, with 10 bases spanning the gap. The germline CDR1 and CDR2 sequences are KGHSH and LQKENI. For the CDR3, the DNA is TGTGCCAGCTCACCACTCCCTACCCGGAACACCGGGGAGCTGTTTTTT. As protein: CASSPLPTRNTGELFF.

J is TRBJ1-2 and V is TRBV27; 8 bases line up with TRBD1. Germline V gene lookup returns CDR1 MNHEY and CDR2 SMNVEV (reference sequence). J gave up 3 bases and V 3 bases, and 12 bases lay outside the gene matches. This CDR3 is built from 17 residues. The CDR3 sequence is CASSLGLQGAVHYGYTF. CDR3 coding DNA: TGTGCCAGCAGTTTGGGACTCCAGGGGGCGGTACACTATGGCTACACCTTC.

V is TRBV4-1 and J is TRBJ1-2, with 9 bases aligning to TRBD1. The CDR3 spans 16 residues. Per germline, CDR1 MGHRA and CDR2 YSYEKL. J was trimmed by 7 bases and V by 0 bases; bases with no gene match: 9. CDR3 region: CASSQDPSTGGSGYTF. Written as DNA, the CDR3 is TGCGCCAGCAGCCAAGATCCATCAACAGGGGGCAGTGGCTACACCTTC.

This chain links TRBV21-1 with TRBJ1-5. TRBV21-1 is listed as a pseudogene. CDR3 size: 16 residues. CDR3 amino acids: CASSNSSRLKNQPQHF. CDR3 nucleotide sequence: TGTGCCAGCAGCAATTCGTCCCGACTAAAAAATCAGCCCCAGCATTTT.

The rearrangement links TRBV5-4 to TRBJ2-7, with 11 bases identical to TRBD2. Germline CDR1 reads SGHNT; CDR2 reads YYREEE (reference sequence). The CDR3 is 16 residues long. Losses at the gene ends were 0 bases for V and 0 bases for J; bases not matched to a gene: 2. The CDR3 loop reads CASSLDLAGGSYEQYF. As DNA, the CDR3 is TGTGCCAGCAGCTTGGATCTAGCGGGGGGCTCCTACGAGCAGTACTTC.

This rearrangement joins TRBV18 to TRBJ1-3; tentatively, D is TRBD1 (5 bases). This CDR3 has 15 residues. The V and J ends lost 6 bases and 0 bases respectively, with 12 bases between them. Germline V CDR1 and CDR2: KGHSH, LQKENI. The CDR3 reads CASSPRADSGNTIYF. The CDR3 region has the DNA TGTGCCAGCTCGCCCAGGGCCGACTCTGGAAACACCATATATTTT.

The rearrangement uses TRBV5-1 and TRBJ1-4, with 9 bases matching TRBD1. The germline CDR1 and CDR2 sequences are SGHRS and YFSETQ. This CDR3 is built from 14 residues. Germline trimming cut 3 bases from V and 8 bases from J; bases unmatched to any gene: 5. The chain's CDR3 is CASSSGQGHEKLFF. The CDR3 nucleotides read TGCGCCAGCAGCTCCGGACAGGGGCACGAAAAACTGTTTTTT.